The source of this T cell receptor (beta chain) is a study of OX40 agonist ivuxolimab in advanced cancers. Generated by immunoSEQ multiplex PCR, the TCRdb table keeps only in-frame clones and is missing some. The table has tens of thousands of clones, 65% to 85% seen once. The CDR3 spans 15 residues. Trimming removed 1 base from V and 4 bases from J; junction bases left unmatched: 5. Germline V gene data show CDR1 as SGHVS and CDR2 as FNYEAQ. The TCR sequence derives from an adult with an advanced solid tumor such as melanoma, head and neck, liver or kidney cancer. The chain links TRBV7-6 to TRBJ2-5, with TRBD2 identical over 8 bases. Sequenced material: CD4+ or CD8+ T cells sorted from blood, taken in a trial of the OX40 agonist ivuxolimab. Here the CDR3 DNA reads TGTGCCAGCAGCTTAGTTGCGGGGGGAATAGAGACCCAGTACTTC. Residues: CASSLVAGGIETQYF.